Listed here are 12 T cell receptor beta chains from one sample, sequenced in a study of T-cell reconstitution after alpha-beta-depleted transplantation in children. Unique molecular identifiers were incorporated during preparation of the TCRbeta library. Via MiXCR, TCRdb re-called the PCR reads, giving one row per CDR3 protein. The table has 350,000 to 400,000 distinct CDR3 sequences, more than 10% seen once; the top ten hold around 4.5%. The sample consisted of PBMCs, taken from the stem cell graft. These receptor sequences come from a human donor who donated a stem cell graft to a child with Fanconi anemia.

This clonotype has just a few counts. A much larger clone lies a single base off, so this may be a read error. The chain has TRBV14 and TRBJ2-2; 8 bases map to TRBD1. Trimming cost V 2 bases and J 4 bases; bases outside gene matches: 0. This CDR3 spans 14 amino acids. The germline gives CDR1 SGHDN, CDR2 FVKESK. In DNA form, the CDR3 reads TGTGCCAGCAGCCAACAGGGGGCCACCGGGGAGCTGTTTTTT. Translated: CASSQQGATGELFF.

The rearrangement links TRBV29-1 to TRBJ2-3, with TRBD2 matching 13 bases. V dropped 4 bases and J dropped 2; count of bases not matched to a gene: 3. The CDR3 is 15 residues long. Germline CDR1 SQVTM, CDR2 ANQGSEA. In DNA form, the CDR3 reads TGCAGCGTTGTGACTAGCGGGGGGCCCACAGATACGCAGTATTTT. It is translated as CSVVTSGGPTDTQYF.

This chain links TRBV20-1 with TRBJ1-2, with D possibly TRBD1 on 6 matching bases. The CDR3 runs to 13 residues. Germline V gives CDR1 DFQATT, CDR2 SNEGSKA (reference sequence). The V end was cut by 0 bases, the J end by 4 bases, with 9 bases between. In nucleotides, the CDR3 is TGCAGTGCTAGAGATCCAGGGGTCTATGGCTACACCTTC. Translating gives CSARDPGVYGYTF.

This clonotype was recorded at least ten times. The chain joins TRBV5-4 to TRBJ2-1, with D possibly matching TRBD2 (6 bases). The CDR3 is made up of 14 amino acids. The germline V and J ends were trimmed by 3 bases and 2 bases, with 9 bases remaining between them. Germline V gene data show CDR1 as SGHNT and CDR2 as YYREEE (reference sequence). This CDR3 reads CASSSGVTYNEQFF. The DNA of the CDR3 is TGTGCCAGCAGCTCGGGGGTAACCTACAATGAGCAGTTCTTC. Variable domain in full (rest from reference TRBV5-4 and TRBJ2-1): ETGVTQSPTHLIKTRGQQVTLRCSSQSGHNTVSWYQQALGQGPQFIFQYYREEENGRGNFPPRFSGLQFPNYSSELNVNALELDDSALYLCASSSGVTYNEQFFGPGTRLTVL.

This clonotype was picked up a small number of times. V usage is TRBV10-3 and J usage is TRBJ2-3; perhaps D is TRBD1 or TRBD2 (6 bases each). Germline CDR1 and CDR2: ENHRY and SYGVKD. The V and J ends lost 4 bases and 5 bases respectively, with 10 bases between them. The CDR3 is 13 residues long. CDR3 protein: CAISGGAQDTQYF. In DNA, the CDR3 is TGTGCCATCAGTGGGGGGGCGCAAGATACGCAGTATTTT.

This clonotype has at least ten counts. V is TRBV24-1 and J is TRBJ1-1, with D uncertain. The CDR3 consists of 13 residues. V lost 5 bases, J lost 4 bases, and 10 bases lay in between. The germline CDR1 and CDR2 sequences are KGHDR and SFDVKD. This CDR3 is CATSGPWGTEAFF. In DNA, the CDR3 is TGTGCCACCAGTGGGCCATGGGGCACTGAAGCTTTCTTT.

This clonotype was seen many times. The chain carries TRBV25-1 and TRBJ1-2; D might be TRBD1 (6 bases). Germline V gene data show CDR1 as MGHDK and CDR2 as SYGVNS. Trimming took 8 bases from V and 9 from J, leaving 22 bases between them. This CDR3 region has 14 residues. The CDR3 nucleotides read TGTGCCAGCTCACGGGACACTCAACCGGGGAGCTACACCTTC. Translation: CASSRDTQPGSYTF.

For this clonotype: The CDR3 does not end in the conserved phenylalanine or tryptophan, so this is likely a read error. The chain combines TRBV7-8 with TRBJ2-1; 7 nucleotides match TRBD2. V trimming: 4 bases; J trimming: 7 bases; junction bases outside the gene matches: 10. Germline CDR1 is SGHVS and CDR2 is FQNEAQ. This CDR3 has 15 residues. This CDR3 reads CASSSKAGTANEQFY. The CDR3 region has the DNA TGTGCCAGCAGCTCGAAAGCGGGGACGGCGAATGAGCAGTTCTAC.

This chain joins TRBV9 and TRBJ1-2; unclear D gene. Germline V CDR1 and CDR2: SGDLS, YYNGEE. This CDR3 contains 13 residues. Trimming removed 0 bases from V and 8 bases from J, with 11 bases in between. The DNA for the CDR3 is TGTGCCAGCAGCGTAGAAGGAGCTGAGGGCTACACCTTC. It is translated as CASSVEGAEGYTF.

As regards this clonotype: A much bigger clone sits one base away, suggesting this may be a read error. This chain links TRBV12-3 or TRBV12-4 with TRBJ2-1; TRBD1 might be the D (5 bases). The length of the CDR3 is 13 residues. V shed 1 base and J shed 12 bases, with 13 bases lying between them. CDR3 region: CASSLVWGHGQFF. The DNA of the CDR3 is TGTGCCAGCAGTTTAGTATGGGGCCATGGGCAGTTCTTC.

This chain joins TRBV2 and TRBJ2-3; 7 positions agree with TRBD1. The V gene end was trimmed by 6 bases and the J gene end by 0 bases; junction bases not matched to a gene: 6. The CDR3 contains 15 residues. CDR1 is SNHLY, CDR2 FYNNEI, per germline. The chain's CDR3 is CASSRTGDSTDTQYF. The CDR3, as DNA: TGTGCCAGCAGCCGCACAGGGGACAGCACAGATACGCAGTATTTT.

This chain connects TRBV12-3 or TRBV12-4 to TRBJ1-5; D perhaps matches TRBD1 (5 bases). Trimming shortened V by 6 bases and J by 1 base, and 10 bases separated the two germline ends. The CDR3 has 14 residues. The CDR3 is CASRQGWSNQPQHF. The CDR3 DNA reads as TGTGCCAGCAGGCAGGGATGGAGCAATCAGCCCCAGCATTTT.